This entry features one T cell receptor beta chain sequence. Its antigen remains unknown. The V and J ends lost 7 bases and 1 base respectively, with 21 bases between them. This CDR3 comprises 17 residues. Germline CDR1 MDHEN, CDR2 SYDVKM. This specimen comes from a study of T cell responses to AZD1222 COVID-19 vaccine. Across the study: Timing groups of about 4 and about 12 weeks for second doses were pooled. Regarding the study as a whole: Nearly half of spike-specific TCRs reportedly target variant regions that are unmutated in the B.1.351 and B.1.1.7 variants. Clonal diversity may have been underestimated, and the donors were mostly white British, with more females than males. Every sample of the repertoires postdated the peak T cell response.

Only in-frame clones appear in the TCRdb table, and some are missing; sequencing was by immunoSEQ multiplex PCR. The top ten clones hold 9% to 13% of a sample with around 70,000 clones, 65% to 80% of them seen once. V gene TRBV28 combines with J gene TRBJ2-3; the D call may be TRBD1 or TRBD2 (5 bases each). The sequence derives from an adult in good health. This specimen was peripheral blood, taken on day 0 of AZD1222 vaccination. CDR3 amino acids: CASNRSGTPRRTDTQYF. CDR3 nucleotide sequence: TGTGCCAGCAATCGTTCAGGGACCCCGCGGCGCACAGATACGCAGTATTTT.